The present T cell receptor beta chain was sequenced within a study of post-analysis software for immune sequencing data. Every TCR beta cDNA library bore unique molecular identifiers. TCRdb recomputed calls from the PCR reads with MiXCR, one row per CDR3 protein. The sample consists of some 890,000 distinct CDR3 sequences, approximately 53% of them appearing once. The sequence was collected from a girl aged 10-17 years with multiple sclerosis. Sequencing was carried out using blood.

The CDR3 region is CATSGRREYNEQYF. In DNA, the CDR3 is TGTGCCACCAGCGGACGGCGGGAGTACAATGAGCAGTACTTC. The rearrangement joins TRBV15 to TRBJ2-7; the match to TRBD2 covers 7 bases. Germline V CDR1 and CDR2: LNHNV, YYDKDF (reference sequence). Unmatched junction bases numbered 11, after V lost 5 bases and J lost 7 bases. The CDR3 covers 14 residues.